The 3 T cell receptor beta chains presented below share a single source sample, sequenced in a study of control samples from healthy donors and cancer patients. Sequencing was performed with immunoSEQ multiplex PCR; in TCRdb, only in-frame clones are kept and a portion is missing. Here the sample spans around 110,000 clones, nearly 95% being singletons. Sequenced input: blood. The receptor source for this set is a man younger than 45 in good health.

The gene calls are TRBV19 and TRBJ2-4; D ambiguous. The CDR3 runs to 13 residues. The ends were cut back, 3 bases at V and 1 base at J, with 4 bases in the middle. Germline loops: CDR1 LNHDA, CDR2 SQIVND (reference sequence). CDR3 in DNA: TGTGCCAGTAGTATCGGGGCCAAAAACATTCAGTACTTC. Its translation is CASSIGAKNIQYF.

This chain links TRBV6-5 with TRBJ1-1; D might be TRBD1 (5 bases). The CDR3 extends over 14 amino acids. CDR1 and CDR2 (germline): MNHEY, SVGAGI. Trimming stripped 11 bases from V and 1 base from J, with 17 bases between. The chain's CDR3 is CAPGGAFGNTEAFF. The CDR3 DNA reads as TGTGCCCCAGGAGGGGCCTTTGGGAACACTGAAGCTTTCTTT.

CDR3 amino acids: CASSLELMMNTEAFF. Written as DNA, the CDR3 is TGTGCCAGCTCACTCGAACTTATGATGAACACTGAAGCTTTCTTT. The V gene is TRBV18, the J gene TRBJ1-1; no reliable D call. Trimming took off 4 bases at V and 0 bases at J, with 12 bases between the two ends. Germline CDR1 reads KGHSH; CDR2 reads LQKENI. This CDR3 comprises 15 residues.